The present T cell receptor (beta chain) was sequenced within a study of blood T cell repertoires in COVID-19 (dated by TCRdb to 2020 to 2022). Broadly, across the study: Collaborator samples came from the United States, Italy and Spain and covered acute and convalescent phases of COVID-19. The material from the prospective study consisted of cDNA or gDNA derived from T cells, B-cell-depleted T cells, or PBMCs. Subjects who had been exposed to COVID-19, were actively infected with it, or had recovered from it provided the deeply sampled blood TCRbeta repertoires that made up the dataset. HLA class I and class II types, where available, came from metadata supplied by the sample provider rather than from assay-based typing. The repertoires were released in a freely available public database meant as a resource for research on the immune response to SARS-CoV-2. Sample metadata almost always included a de-identified subject ID, COVID-19 status, age in years and sex. Samples came from the ongoing ImmuneRACE study (first 160 participants) plus 1,254 subjects from 6 global collaborators.

The immunoSEQ Assay, a bias-controlled multiplex PCR, was used to amplify TCRbeta CDR3 regions from genomic DNA. The study's own analysis went as follows. The number of nucleated cells in each sample was estimated by amplification of reference gene primers within the assay. Sequence reads were collapsed and filtered to measure the absolute abundance of every unique TCRbeta CDR3 rearrangement. For each sample, productive Simpson clonality was calculated by taking the square root of Simpson's diversity index across productive rearrangements. Not all clones reach the TCRdb copy of this immuneACCESS table, which keeps in-frame sequences only. Checked studies attribute under half of the gap to unresolved V genes and leave the rest unexplained. Clone size and V and J calls were adopted from that table, with D and trimming inferred from the DNA. The sample table contains over 120,000 clones; only one count was recorded for about 89% of them. Approximately 10% of the sample is taken by the ten largest.

As for this clone: Its antigen remains unidentified. At one end, the junction sequence differs from germline, possibly due to a read error.

What the work shows at the level of the full study, not this receptor alone: Clinical and demographic metadata were provided uncurated, with the amount varying by source and participant.

Inclusive of the bounding cysteine and phenylalanine, the CDR3 is 15 residues long. The DNA shown is the 45-base CDR3, in frame from base 1. As encoded in the germline V gene, CDR1 is KGHSH while CDR2 is LQKENI. Participants in the prospective study were enrolled through a virtual design, were aged about 18 to 90 years, and lived in approximately 25 United States geographic areas. In the prospective study, cohorts were assigned on the basis of participant-reported clinical history obtained from a screening survey and a study questionnaire. Recovered participants in ImmuneRACE Cohort 3 were defined as having two consecutive negative NP/OP PCR tests, clearance from a healthcare professional, or resolution of symptoms. Each participant in the prospective study had whole blood, serum and a nasopharyngeal or oropharyngeal swab collected by mobile phlebotomists. Prospective study participants could optionally give additional blood draws and questionnaires over an approximately two-month period. Before DNA extraction, prospective study blood samples were shipped either frozen or at room temperature.

The sequenced sample was PBMCs or T cells enriched from blood (not recorded which). This chain is built from TRBV18 and TRBJ2-5, and 9 bases in between align with TRBD1. The source is a man in his 60s who had recovered from COVID-19. The DNA sequence reads TGTGCCAGCTCCCCACAGGGGGCCGTGGGAGAGACCCAGTACTTC. Protein translation: CASSPQGAVGETQYF. Full variable domain (CDR3 extended with the reference TRBV18 and TRBJ2-5 proteins): NAGVMQNPRHLVRRRGQEARLRCSPMKGHSHVYWYRQLPEEGLKFMVYLQKENIIDESGMPKERFSAEFPKEGPSILRIQQVVRGDSAAYFCASSPQGAVGETQYFGPGTRLLVL.